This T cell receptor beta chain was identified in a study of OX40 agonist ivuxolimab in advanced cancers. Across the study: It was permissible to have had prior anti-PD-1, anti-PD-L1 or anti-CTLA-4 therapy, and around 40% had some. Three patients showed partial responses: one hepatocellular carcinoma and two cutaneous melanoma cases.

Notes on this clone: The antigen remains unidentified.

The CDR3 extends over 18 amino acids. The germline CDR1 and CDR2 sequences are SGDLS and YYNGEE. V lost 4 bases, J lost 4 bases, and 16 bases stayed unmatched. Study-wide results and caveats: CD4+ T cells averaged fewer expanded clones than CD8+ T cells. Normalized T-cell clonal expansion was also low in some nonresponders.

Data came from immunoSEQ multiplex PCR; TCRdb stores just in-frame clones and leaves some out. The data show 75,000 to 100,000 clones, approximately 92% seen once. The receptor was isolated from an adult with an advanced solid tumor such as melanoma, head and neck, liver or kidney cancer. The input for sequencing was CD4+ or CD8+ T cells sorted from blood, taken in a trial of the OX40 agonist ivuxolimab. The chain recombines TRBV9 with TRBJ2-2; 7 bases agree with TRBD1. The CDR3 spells CASSLRDSGPAGTGELFF. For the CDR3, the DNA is TGTGCCAGCAGCCTCCGGGACAGCGGACCCGCGGGCACCGGGGAGCTGTTTTTT.